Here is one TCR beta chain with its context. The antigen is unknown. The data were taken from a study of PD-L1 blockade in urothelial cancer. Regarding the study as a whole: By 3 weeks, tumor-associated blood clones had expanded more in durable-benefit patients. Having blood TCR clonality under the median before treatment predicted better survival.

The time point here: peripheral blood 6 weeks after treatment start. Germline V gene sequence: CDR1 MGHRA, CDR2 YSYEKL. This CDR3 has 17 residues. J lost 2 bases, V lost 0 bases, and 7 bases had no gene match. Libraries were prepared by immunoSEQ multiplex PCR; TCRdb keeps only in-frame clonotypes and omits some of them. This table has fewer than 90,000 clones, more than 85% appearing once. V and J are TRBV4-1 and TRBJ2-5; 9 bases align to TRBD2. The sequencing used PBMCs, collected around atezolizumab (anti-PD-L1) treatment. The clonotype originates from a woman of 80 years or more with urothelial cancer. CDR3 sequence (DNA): TGCGCCAGCAGCCAAGATGAGGCTCTAGCGGGGCAAGAGACCCAGTACTTC. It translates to CASSQDEALAGQETQYF.